This is a list of T cell receptor beta chains from one sample in a study of T-cell memory formation after mild COVID-19. TCRdb fed the 5' RACE reads into MiXCR, producing one record per CDR3 protein. The sample includes 350,000 to 500,000 distinct CDR3 sequences, 20% to 25% seen only once; the top ten take roughly 14%. The sequenced material came from PBMCs or a T cell subset sorted from them (not recorded which). These TCRs come from an adult woman who had mild COVID-19 (a few samples of this study predate the infection). Cell type and time point are not known. CDR3s include the opening cysteine and the closing phenylalanine or tryptophan. The D gene is left open where the match is weak. Only some rows state a clone size, as once, few, many or a class for expanded clones.

TGCAGTGCTAGAGATAGGACTCCCTATGGCTACACCTTC | CSARDRTPYGYTF | TRBV20-1 | . | . | TRBJ1-2 | 13
TGTGCCAGCTCACCGGCCGGGACTCCCCTCGGTAGCACAGATACGCAGTATTTT | CASSPAGTPLGSTDTQYF | TRBV18 | few | . | TRBJ2-3 | 18
TGTGCCAGCAGCCAGCGGGAAGGGGATGAAAAACTGTTTTTT | CASSQREGDEKLFF | TRBV4-2 | few | . | TRBJ1-4 | 14
TGCAGCGTTGAAGAAATAGGGGGCTCCTCCTACAATGAGCAGTTCTTC | CSVEEIGGSSYNEQFF | TRBV29-1 | . | TRBD1 | TRBJ2-1 | 16
TGTGCCTGGGCGGAGGGCGGGGGTTATGGCAATGAGCAGTTCTTC | CAWAEGGGYGNEQFF | TRBV30 | . | TRBD2 | TRBJ2-1 | 15
TGTGCCAGCAGTTTAGAGGGGCAGGGAACCGCCTATGGCTACACCTTC | CASSLEGQGTAYGYTF | TRBV27 | . | . | TRBJ1-2 | 16
TGCAGCGTTGAAGTTCGATTCGGGACCGGGGAGCTGTTTTTT | CSVEVRFGTGELFF | TRBV29-1 | . | . | TRBJ2-2 | 14
TGTGCCACCAGCAGAGAGATAGGACAGGGGCGCGAAGATACGCAGTATTTT | CATSREIGQGREDTQYF | TRBV15 | . | TRBD1 | TRBJ2-3 | 17
TGCAGTGTTAGATCTTCCGGAACCTACGAGCAGTACTTC | CSVRSSGTYEQYF | TRBV20-1 | few | . | TRBJ2-7 | 13
TGTGCCAGCACCAGGGGGCTCTACGAGCAGTACTTC | CASTRGLYEQYF | TRBV2 | . | TRBD1 | TRBJ2-7 | 12
TGTGCCAGCAGCCTAGACGCTTGGCAGGGAGCCACCGGGGAGCTGTTTTTT | CASSLDAWQGATGELFF | TRBV9 | few | . | TRBJ2-2 | 17
TGTGCCAGCAGCCTCAACGTCGGGGGATCGGTCCACGAGCAGTACTTC | CASSLNVGGSVHEQYF | TRBV14 | few | . | TRBJ2-7 | 16
TGTGCCAGCAGTTATTCCATAGTCGGAGGTGAGCAGTTCTTC | CASSYSIVGGEQFF | TRBV6-9 | . | . | TRBJ2-1 | 14
TGCAGTGCTAACCCGAGGACAGATGCTGGAAACACCATATATTTT | CSANPRTDAGNTIYF | TRBV20-1 | . | . | TRBJ1-3 | 15
TGTGCCAGTAAAAAAGGGGGACAGGGAGCGGCGAACACTGAAGCTTTCTTT | CASKKGGQGAANTEAFF | TRBV19 | . | TRBD1 | TRBJ1-1 | 17
TGCAGCGTTACGAGAGGGAGCACTGAAGCTTTCTTT | CSVTRGSTEAFF | TRBV29-1 | . | . | TRBJ1-1 | 12
TGTGCCAGCAGTTACTCTACGATCGGCACCATATATTTT | CASSYSTIGTIYF | TRBV6-5 | few | . | TRBJ1-3 | 13
TGTGCCAGCAGCGTCCGGGACGGCTACACAGATACGCAGTATTTT | CASSVRDGYTDTQYF | TRBV7-2 | few | . | TRBJ2-3 | 15
TGTGCCACCAGTGATTTAACTAGGGGGGGGGATGAGCAGTTCTTC | CATSDLTRGGDEQFF | TRBV24-1 | . | . | TRBJ2-1 | 15
TGTGCCAGCAGCCAAGGACGAGCCACAAACATTCAGTACTTC | CASSQGRATNIQYF | TRBV13 | . | . | TRBJ2-4 | 14
TGTGCCAGCAGCTCGGACAGTGACTCCTACGAGCAGTACTTC | CASSSDSDSYEQYF | TRBV7-6 | few | . | TRBJ2-7 | 14
TGTGCCAGTAGTATGACTAGCGCTGGGGGCTACGAGCAGTACTTC | CASSMTSAGGYEQYF | TRBV19 | . | TRBD2 | TRBJ2-7 | 15
TGCAGCGTACAGGACAGGGCGTTCACCGGGGAGCTGTTTTTT | CSVQDRAFTGELFF | TRBV29-1 | few | TRBD1 | TRBJ2-2 | 14
TGTGCCAGCAGTTACTCTAGCGGGGAAGCTTTCTTT | CASSYSSGEAFF | TRBV6-5 | . | . | TRBJ1-1 | 12
TGTGCCAGCAGCTTAGGGATCAGAAACACTGAAGCTTTCTTT | CASSLGIRNTEAFF | TRBV11-2 | . | . | TRBJ1-1 | 14
TGTGCCTGGAGTGTACTACTAGCTAATGACAATGAGCAGTTCTTC | CAWSVLLANDNEQFF | TRBV30 | . | . | TRBJ2-1 | 15
TGTGCCAGCAGCCCCTCCGGGACCTACTACGAGCAGTACTTC | CASSPSGTYYEQYF | TRBV7-9 | . | . | TRBJ2-7 | 14
TGTGCCAGCAGCCACCTGGGACTAACCCCCGACGAGCAGTACTTC | CASSHLGLTPDEQYF | TRBV3-1 | . | TRBD2 | TRBJ2-7 | 15